This T cell receptor (beta chain) derives from a study of CD8 T cells in ankylosing spondylitis. General study findings and limits: Clones linked to disease, bearing a CD8+ phenotype, were relatively rare in peripheral blood. Reports say disease-linked clones showed up significantly more in matched ankylosing spondylitis synovial fluid. For ankylosing spondylitis blood, a TCR beta motif of seven to nine highly homologous variants appeared characteristic.

The V end lost 5 bases, the J end lost 1 base, and 11 bases lay between the germline ends. The germline gives CDR1 SQVTM, CDR2 ANQGSEA. CDR3 length equals 13 residues. Via MiXCR, TCRdb re-called the 5' RACE reads, giving one row per CDR3 protein. The sample shows some 840,000 distinct CDR3 sequences, approximately 12% of them seen only once. In this sample, this clonotype turned up many times. Its antigen is unidentified. The TCR was taken from a male donor with ankylosing spondylitis. The sequenced sample consisted of blood, either unsorted or a sorted T cell fraction (not recorded which). The chain employs TRBV29-1 and TRBJ1-1; tentatively, D is TRBD1 (6 bases). CDR3 in amino acids: CSVIQGTNTEAFF. CDR3 in DNA: TGCAGCGTTATACAGGGAACGAACACTGAAGCTTTCTTT.